This T cell receptor beta chain came from a study of T cells after yellow fever vaccination. Whole-study context: Fractions of limited cellularity were prepared by means of SMART-Seq v4 Ultra Low Input.

They built TCR cDNA with 5'RACE template switching, a step that put in a universal primer site and UMIs. TCRdb passed the 5' RACE reads through MiXCR, listing each CDR3 protein once. The table has 450,000 to 650,000 distinct CDR3 sequences, 21% seen once. Overall study findings and caveats: At around 95% for CD4 and 88% for CD8, most primary-vaccination clones showed up again after the booster. A weaker but faster secondary response was observed, peaking on day 5 versus 15.

Trimming took 4 bases from V and 9 from J, leaving 13 bases between them. The CDR3 runs to 13 residues. Germline V CDR1 and CDR2: LGHDT, YNNKEL (reference sequence). This clonotype was counted only a few times. Its antigen is still unknown. The V and J genes are TRBV3-1 and TRBJ1-5; no firm D call. This clonotype originated in a man between 18 and 29 years old who received the YFV17D yellow fever vaccine. Sequenced material: PBMCs, taken more than 20 days after the first yellow fever vaccination. The CDR3, as DNA: TGTGCCAGCAGCCGGGAGGGAGAGGGGCCCCAGCATTTT. It yields the protein CASSREGEGPQHF.